Below, 3 T cell receptor beta chains from the same sample are listed, as sequenced in a study of blood T cell repertoires in COVID-19. The method was immunoSEQ multiplex PCR; TCRdb's version includes in-frame clones alone and lacks a portion of them. The sample shows a few hundred thousand clones, roughly 88% of them seen only once. What was sequenced was peripheral blood. The receptor source for this set is a woman in her 70s with acute or convalescent COVID-19.

This chain joins TRBV6-5 and TRBJ1-2, with 7 bases aligning to TRBD1. CDR3 length: 12 residues. The junction had 8 bases not matched to a gene; V was cut back by 11 bases and J by 5 bases. CDR1 is MNHEY and CDR2 is SVGAGI in the germline V gene. The CDR3 coding sequence is TGTGCCGTAAAACAGGGGAGGTATGGCTACACCTTC. As protein: CAVKQGRYGYTF.

A note on this clone: Distinct nucleotide sequences in the sample also encode this CDR3. CDR3: CASSLIAGGNNEQFF. As DNA, the CDR3 is TGTGCCAGCAGCCTAATAGCGGGGGGAAACAATGAGCAGTTCTTC. The gene calls are TRBV7-2 and TRBJ2-1; TRBD2 matches at 10 bases. After removal of 5 bases from V and 5 bases from J, the junction contained 6 bases not matched to a gene. Germline loops: CDR1 SGHTA, CDR2 FQGNSA. This CDR3 spans 15 amino acids.

This clone was counted only a few times. V usage is TRBV3-1 (or the pseudogene TRBV3-2) and J usage is TRBJ1-1; 8 positions agree with TRBD1. Trimming took 0 bases from V and 1 from J; bases not matched to a gene: 4. CDR3 size: 16 residues. Germline values: CDR1 LGHDT, CDR2 YNNKEL (reference sequence). The DNA for the CDR3 is TGTGCCAGCAGCCAAGAAAGGGGGACAGGGAACACTGAAGCTTTCTTT. It codes for CASSQERGTGNTEAFF.